This TCR beta chain was profiled in a study of T cell changes during pregnancy in multiple sclerosis. The trim removed 3 bases at V and 5 bases at J, leaving 7 bases unmatched. CDR1 and CDR2 (germline): MNHEY, SMNVEV (reference sequence). The length of the CDR3 is 15 residues. Sequenced by immunoSEQ multiplex PCR; TCRdb stores in-frame clones only, minus some. The sample holds approximately 92,000 clones; approximately 92% are singletons and the top ten take about 3%. The starting material was peripheral blood, obtained in the first trimester of pregnancy. The chain carries TRBV27 and TRBJ2-1; 7 nucleotides line up with TRBD1. This TCR was sampled from a female donor with multiple sclerosis, enrolled in a pregnancy study. CDR3 DNA sequence: TGTGCCAGCAGTTTGTACGACGGGACAGACAATGAGCAGTTCTTC. Translation gives CASSLYDGTDNEQFF.